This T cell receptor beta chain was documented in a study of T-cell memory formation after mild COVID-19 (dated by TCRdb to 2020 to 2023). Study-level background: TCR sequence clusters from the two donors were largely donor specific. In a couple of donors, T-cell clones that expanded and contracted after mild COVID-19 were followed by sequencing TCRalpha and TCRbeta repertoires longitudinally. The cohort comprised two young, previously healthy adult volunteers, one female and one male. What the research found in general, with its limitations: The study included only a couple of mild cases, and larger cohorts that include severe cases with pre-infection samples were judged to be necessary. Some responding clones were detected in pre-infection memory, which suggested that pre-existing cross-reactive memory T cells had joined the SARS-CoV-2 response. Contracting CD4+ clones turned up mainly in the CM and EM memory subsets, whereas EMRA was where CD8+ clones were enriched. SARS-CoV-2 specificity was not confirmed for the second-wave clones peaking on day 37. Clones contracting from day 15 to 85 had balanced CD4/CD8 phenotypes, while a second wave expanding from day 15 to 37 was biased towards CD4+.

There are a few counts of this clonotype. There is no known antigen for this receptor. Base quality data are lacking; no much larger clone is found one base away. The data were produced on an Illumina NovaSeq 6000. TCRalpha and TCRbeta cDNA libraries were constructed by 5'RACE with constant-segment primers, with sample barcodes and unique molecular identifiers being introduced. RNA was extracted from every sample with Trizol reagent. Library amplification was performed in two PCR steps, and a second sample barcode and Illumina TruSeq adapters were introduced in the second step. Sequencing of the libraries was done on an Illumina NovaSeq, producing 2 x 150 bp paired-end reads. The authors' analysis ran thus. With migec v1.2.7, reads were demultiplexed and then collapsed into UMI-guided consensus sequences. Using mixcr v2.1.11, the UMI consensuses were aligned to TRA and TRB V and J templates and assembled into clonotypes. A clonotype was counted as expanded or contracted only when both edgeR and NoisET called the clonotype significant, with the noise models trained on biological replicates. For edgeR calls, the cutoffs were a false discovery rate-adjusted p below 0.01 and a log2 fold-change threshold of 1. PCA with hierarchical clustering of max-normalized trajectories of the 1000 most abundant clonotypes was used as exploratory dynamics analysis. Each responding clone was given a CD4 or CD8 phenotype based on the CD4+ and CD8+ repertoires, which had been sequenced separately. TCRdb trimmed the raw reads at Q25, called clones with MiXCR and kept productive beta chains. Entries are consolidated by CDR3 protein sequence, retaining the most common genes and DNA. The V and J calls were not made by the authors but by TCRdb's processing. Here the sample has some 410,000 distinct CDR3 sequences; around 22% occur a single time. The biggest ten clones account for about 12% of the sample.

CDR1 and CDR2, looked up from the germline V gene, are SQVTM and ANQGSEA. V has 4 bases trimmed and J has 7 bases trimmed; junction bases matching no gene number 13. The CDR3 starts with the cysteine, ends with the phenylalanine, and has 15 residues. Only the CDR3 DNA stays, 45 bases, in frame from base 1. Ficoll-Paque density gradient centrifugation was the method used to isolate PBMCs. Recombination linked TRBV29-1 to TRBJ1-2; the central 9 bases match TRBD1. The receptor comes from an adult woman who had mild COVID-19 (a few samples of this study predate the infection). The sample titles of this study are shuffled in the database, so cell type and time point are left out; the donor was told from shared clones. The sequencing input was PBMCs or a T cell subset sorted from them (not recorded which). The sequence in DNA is TGCAGCGTTGGGGATAGACAGGGGGAAAACGGTGGCTACACCTTC. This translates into CSVGDRQGENGGYTF.